These 31 T cell receptor beta chains originate from one sample sequenced in a study of Graves' ophthalmopathy and Graves' hyperthyroidism. RNA transcripts were the template, and TCR beta CDR3 regions were amplified from them. An opening RT-PCR round employed HTBI primers and preceded a second-round multiplex PCR. TCRdb analysed the multiplex PCR reads with MiXCR anew, one entry per CDR3 protein. This sample yields over a million distinct CDR3 sequences, of which around a third are seen a single time; around 10% belongs to the top ten. Sample: peripheral blood or thyroid tissue (not recorded which). These receptors all come from an adult man with Graves' hyperthyroidism.

This clonotype appeared many times. This sequence joins TRBV5-1 and TRBJ2-2, with D maybe TRBD2 (6 bases). Trimming stripped 3 bases from V and 3 bases from J, with 9 bases between. Germline CDR1 is SGHRS and CDR2 is YFSETQ. The CDR3 covers 14 residues. For the CDR3, the DNA is TGCGCCAGCAGCTCCGAGCGGGACACCGGGGAGCTGTTTTTT. Translating it yields CASSSERDTGELFF.

In this sample, this clonotype turned up many times. The chain links TRBV7-3 to TRBJ1-1, with D maybe TRBD1 (6 bases). The CDR3 is made up of 15 amino acids. V lost 4 bases, J lost 6 bases, and 18 bases lay in between. Germline assignment: CDR1 SGHTA and CDR2 FQGTGA. The CDR3 spells CASSSDGTKLPEAFF. CDR3 bases: TGTGCCAGCAGCTCAGACGGGACAAAATTGCCTGAAGCTTTCTTT.

This rearrangement joins TRBV7-2 to TRBJ1-2; 7 bases line up with TRBD1. This CDR3 has 17 amino acids. With 6 bases clipped from V and 3 bases from J, the junction kept 16 bases outside the gene matches. CDR1 SGHTA and CDR2 FQGNSA come from the germline V gene. In DNA form, the CDR3 reads TGTGCCAGCAGTGAGGGCCCGACAGGGACCGGATACTATGGCTACACCTTC. Translating gives CASSEGPTGTGYYGYTF.

This clonotype was recorded many times. The chain combines TRBV11-2 with TRBJ1-4; 7 positions agree with TRBD1. From germline, CDR1 is SGHAT and CDR2 FQNNGV. The CDR3 contains 15 residues. V was clipped by 5 bases and J by 4 bases; unmatched bases: 7. CDR3 in amino acids: CASSEVTGLNEKLFF. Written as DNA, the CDR3 is TGTGCCAGCAGCGAAGTGACAGGGCTTAATGAAAAACTGTTTTTT.

Many counts were recorded for this clonotype. The DNA of the CDR3 is TGCAGTGCTAGCCCCAGGGGGCACGGGTATTCACCCCTCCACTTT. Protein sequence: CSASPRGHGYSPLHF. This rearrangement joins TRBV20-1 to TRBJ1-6, with TRBD1 identical over 8 bases. Looked up from germline, CDR1 is DFQATT and CDR2 is SNEGSKA (reference sequence). Unmatched junction bases numbered 9, after V lost 3 bases and J lost 8 bases. This CDR3 is 15 amino acids long.

The rearrangement uses TRBV2 and TRBJ2-7; 9 bases fit TRBD2. Germline V CDR1 and CDR2: SNHLY, FYNNEI. There are 16 residues in the CDR3. The ends lost 6 bases at V and 6 bases at J; junction bases unmatched: 15. The CDR3 here is CASRDTGAGTSLEQYF. The CDR3 region has the DNA TGTGCCAGCAGAGACACAGGGGCCGGGACTAGCCTCGAGCAGTACTTC.

This clonotype was detected only a few times. One end of the junction fails to match germline, which may point to a read error. This chain joins TRBV7-8 and TRBJ2-7, with a weak D call TRBD1 (6 bases). The CDR3 sequence is 17 residues long. The germline CDR1 and CDR2 sequences are SGHVS and FQNEAQ. The CDR3 region has the DNA TGCGCCAGCAGCCAGGAGACAGGTCCAAATTCCCCTTACGAGCAGTACTTC. It specifies CASSQETGPNSPYEQYF.

The rearrangement joins TRBV7-9 to TRBJ1-2; D may be TRBD1 (5 bases). CDR1 is SEHNR and CDR2 is FQNEAQ in the germline V gene (reference sequence). The CDR3 extends over 14 amino acids. Trimming removed 5 bases at V and 2 bases at J, with 12 bases between. CDR3 amino acids: CASSEDIVNYGYTF. The CDR3 DNA follows: TGTGCCAGCAGCGAGGACATTGTAAACTATGGCTACACCTTC.

The V gene is TRBV27, the J gene TRBJ2-2, with D uncertain. The ends were cut back, 6 bases at V and 5 bases at J, with 13 bases in the middle. The CDR3 has 14 residues. The germline V gene encodes CDR1 MNHEY and CDR2 SMNVEV (reference sequence). DNA of the CDR3: TGTGCCAGCAGGCAATTTTCGCTGACCGGGGAGCTGTTTTTT. Residues: CASRQFSLTGELFF.

The V and J genes are TRBV29-1 and TRBJ2-2; TRBD2 matches at 12 bases. From germline, CDR1 is SQVTM and CDR2 ANQGSEA. The J segment lost 3 bases and the V segment lost 7 bases, leaving 12 bases of the junction unmatched. There are 17 residues in the CDR3. Here the CDR3 reads CSADSGTSGFHTGELFF. In nucleotides, the CDR3 is TGCAGCGCTGATTCCGGGACTAGCGGGTTTCACACCGGGGAGCTGTTTTTT.

This chain uses TRBV7-9 with TRBJ1-2; D is unresolved. The CDR3 totals 13 residues. Trimming left V 1 base short and J 8 bases short, with 11 bases between. Germline V CDR1 and CDR2: SEHNR, FQNEAQ (reference sequence). As DNA, the CDR3 is TGTGCCAGCAGCTTAGTTACTCCTCTAGGCTACACCTTC. Amino acid sequence: CASSLVTPLGYTF.

This clonotype has only a few counts. The chain recombines TRBV10-2 with TRBJ1-1; 7 nucleotides agree with TRBD1. Per the germline V gene, CDR1 is WSHSY and CDR2 is SAAADI. J was trimmed by 6 bases and V by 6 bases; bases with no gene match: 10. The CDR3 has 14 residues. The chain's CDR3 is CASRAKGAIAEAFF. The DNA of the CDR3 is TGCGCCAGCAGGGCGAAGGGGGCTATCGCTGAAGCTTTCTTT.

The chain uses TRBV14 and TRBJ2-7; D uncertain. In germline, CDR1 is SGHDN, CDR2 FVKESK. The ends were cut back, 1 base at V and 5 bases at J, with 9 bases in the middle. The CDR3 has 13 residues. Written as DNA, the CDR3 is TGTGCCAGCAGCCAAGTACGCGGCAACGAGCAGTACTTC. Translation: CASSQVRGNEQYF.

The rearrangement uses TRBV20-1 and TRBJ2-7, with no clear D. The CDR3 length is 11 residues. Deletions cut 3 bases from V and 7 bases from J, with 10 bases between. Germline-derived CDR1 and CDR2 are DFQATT and SNEGSKA (reference sequence). Here the CDR3 DNA reads TGCAGTGCTAGCGTGTCGCGGGAGCAGTACTTC. Translation: CSASVSREQYF.

This clonotype was seen ten or more times. The V and J genes are TRBV5-1 and TRBJ1-1; D remains ambiguous. CDR1 and CDR2 (germline): SGHRS, YFSETQ. Trimming left V 0 bases short and J 4 bases short, with 10 bases between. This CDR3 contains 14 residues. CDR3 protein: CASSLDVVPTEAFF. Here the CDR3 DNA reads TGCGCCAGCAGCTTGGACGTCGTTCCCACTGAAGCTTTCTTT.

This clonotype was seen only once. This rearrangement joins TRBV12-3 or TRBV12-4 to TRBJ2-2, with 9 bases that match TRBD1. V gave up 5 bases and J gave up 8 bases; unmatched junction bases: 9. The CDR3 spans 15 residues. CDR3 in amino acids: CASSPQPGTGGELFF. Here the CDR3 DNA reads TGTGCCAGCAGTCCCCAACCCGGGACAGGGGGGGAGCTGTTTTTT.

This rearrangement joins TRBV12-3 or TRBV12-4 to TRBJ2-7; D remains unclear. CDR3 length equals 13 residues. Trimming stripped 5 bases from V and 3 bases from J, with 11 bases between. Here the CDR3 reads CASSVGFGYEQYF. The CDR3 region has the DNA TGTGCCAGCAGTGTCGGATTCGGCTACGAGCAGTACTTC.

This rearrangement joins TRBV4-3 to TRBJ2-5, with 10 nucleotides matching TRBD1. V shed 1 base, J shed 2 bases, and the junction held 7 bases outside the gene matches. The CDR3 extends over 17 amino acids. The V gene's germline CDR1 is LGHNA and CDR2 YSLEER. CDR3 loop: CASSQGQDRGVQETQYF. CDR3 DNA sequence: TGCGCCAGCAGCCAAGGCCAGGACAGGGGGGTACAAGAGACCCAGTACTTC.

The rearrangement links TRBV29-1 to TRBJ1-1; D is perhaps TRBD1 (5 bases). Germline V gene sequence: CDR1 SQVTM, CDR2 ANQGSEA. This CDR3 comprises 11 residues. V was shortened by 6 bases and J by 6 bases, with 11 bases between the two germline ends. In nucleotides, the CDR3 is TGCAGCGTCGAGGCAGGGTCTGAAGCTTTCTTT. Its translation is CSVEAGSEAFF.

In its sample, this clonotype was seen a few times. V is TRBV12-3 or TRBV12-4 and J is TRBJ1-6; D call uncertain. V was clipped by 3 bases and J by 0 bases, with 12 bases between them. The CDR3 contains 17 residues. CDR3 sequence (DNA): TGTGCCAGCAGTTTGGGCAGGCCCTCCTCCTATAATTCACCCCTCCACTTT. Its protein product is CASSLGRPSSYNSPLHF.

In regard to this clonotype: At one of its ends the junction is not consistent with the germline gene, which may arise from a read error. The chain combines TRBV29-1 with TRBJ2-2; D remains ambiguous. CDR3 length: 8 amino acids. Germline-derived CDR1 and CDR2 are SQVTM and ANQGSEA. The CDR3 here is CSTRELFF. In nucleotides, the CDR3 is TGCAGCACCCGGGAGCTGTTTTTT.

This clonotype has at least ten counts. This chain joins TRBV9 and TRBJ2-7, with unresolved D. Trimming pared 0 bases from V and 0 bases from J, leaving 10 bases between. Germline values: CDR1 SGDLS, CDR2 YYNGEE. The CDR3 loop spans 15 amino acids. The CDR3 loop reads CASSVDEDSSYEQYF. As DNA, the CDR3 is TGTGCCAGCAGCGTAGACGAGGATAGCTCCTACGAGCAGTACTTC.

Concerning this clonotype: One end of the junction varies from germline; a read error may be responsible. The chain employs TRBV7-2 and TRBJ2-7; D assignment may be TRBD1 or TRBD2 (5 bases each). Germline lookup yields CDR1 SGHTA and CDR2 FQGNSA. CDR3 length equals 13 residues. The CDR3 DNA is TGCGCCAGCAGCCAAGACTCGAGGGGCGAGCAGTACTTC. Translation: CASSQDSRGEQYF.

This clonotype was seen ten or more times. As DNA, the CDR3 is TGTGCCAGCAGCTTAGAGTTGCGGGGGTTCGAGACCCAGTACTTC. Translating gives CASSLELRGFETQYF. The genes are TRBV7-2 and TRBJ2-5; 7 nucleotides agree with TRBD2. Per germline, CDR1 SGHTA and CDR2 FQGNSA. V lost 1 base and J lost 5; bases outside the gene matches: 7. This CDR3 region has 15 residues. Using reference TRBV7-2 and TRBJ2-5 for the parts outside the CDR3, the full variable domain is GAGVSQSPSNKVTEKGKDVELRCDPISGHTALYWYRQSLGQGLEFLIYFQGNSAPDKSGLPSDRFSAERTGGSVSTLTIQRTQQEDSAVYLCASSLELRGFETQYFGPGTRLLVL.

This clonotype was seen only a few times. The chain recombines TRBV6-5 with TRBJ1-3; D unresolved. The germline V and J ends were trimmed by 7 bases and 2 bases, with 9 bases remaining between them. This CDR3 is 13 amino acids long. Germline assignment: CDR1 MNHEY and CDR2 SVGAGI. The CDR3 coding sequence is TGTGCCAGCACGACCACTACTGGAAACACCATATATTTT. Its translation: CASTTTTGNTIYF.

This clonotype was seen repeatedly, ten times or more. The gene calls are TRBV29-1 and TRBJ1-1; D call uncertain. Germline values: CDR1 SQVTM, CDR2 ANQGSEA. The CDR3 is made up of 14 amino acids. Trimming cost V 1 base and J 10 bases, with 19 bases left between them. The CDR3 region has the DNA TGCAGCGTTGAAGCTAGTTCTGCCCGAACTAGAGCTTTCTTT. This gives the protein CSVEASSARTRAFF.

This clonotype showed up many times. The chain recombines TRBV14 with TRBJ2-7; D gene unclear. CDR1 is SGHDN, CDR2 FVKESK, per germline. The CDR3 consists of 15 residues. V lost 0 bases and J 0 bases, leaving 9 bases between the germline ends. The CDR3 sequence is CASSQEDGPSYEQYF. CDR3 in DNA: TGTGCCAGCAGCCAAGAAGACGGCCCCTCCTACGAGCAGTACTTC.

A note on this clonotype: No conserved phenylalanine or tryptophan is present at the end of the CDR3, so a read error is the likely explanation. The chain employs TRBV29-1 and TRBJ1-1, with 8 bases identical to TRBD1. The CDR3 sequence is 13 residues long. Looked up from germline, CDR1 is SQVTM and CDR2 is ANQGSEA. The CDR3 reads CTVRTGTNTEAFC. CDR3 DNA: TGCACCGTCAGGACAGGGACGAACACTGAAGCTTTCTGT.

The chain has TRBV7-8 and TRBJ2-7, with D unresolved. The CDR3 contains 12 residues. Germline lookup yields CDR1 SGHVS and CDR2 FQNEAQ. CDR3 nucleotide sequence: TGTGCTAGAGATATTGTCCCCTACGAGCAGTACTTC. Translated, it gives CARDIVPYEQYF.

Regarding this clonotype: A much larger clone is a single base away; this may be a read error. The chain recombines TRBV12-3 or TRBV12-4 with TRBJ2-7; unclear D gene. The CDR3 loop spans 13 amino acids. Trimming removed 6 bases at V and 3 bases at J, with 12 bases between. The CDR3 DNA reads TGTGCCAGCAGGCCTAGTTCGGTCTACGAGCAGTACTTC. This gives the protein CASRPSSVYEQYF.

This clonotype was detected a few times. This sequence joins TRBV12-3 or TRBV12-4 and TRBJ1-5, with a tentative D call TRBD1 (5 bases). V gave up 7 bases and J gave up 1 base, with 11 bases separating them. The CDR3 has 14 amino acids. The CDR3: CASKNRLSNQPQHF. CDR3 sequence (DNA): TGTGCCAGCAAAAACAGGTTAAGCAATCAGCCCCAGCATTTT.